Each of the 32 T cell receptor beta chains below was sequenced from the same sample in a study of blood T cell repertoires in COVID-19. Some clones are missing from TCRdb's copy, which holds only in-frame ones; the method was immunoSEQ multiplex PCR. The data show about 160,000 clones, 79% seen once. Source material: peripheral blood. The receptors were gathered from a woman aged 55 to 70 with COVID-19, enrolled during active disease.

Only one count was recorded for this clone. This chain links TRBV28 with TRBJ2-3, with D unclear. Trimming took off 6 bases at V and 1 base at J, with 8 bases between the two ends. Germline V gene data show CDR1 as MDHEN and CDR2 as SYDVKM. The CDR3 extends over 13 amino acids. CDR3 sequence: CASSPGGTDTQYF. In DNA form, the CDR3 reads TGTGCCAGCAGCCCGGGTGGCACAGATACGCAGTATTTT.

This clone was detected many times. This rearrangement joins TRBV28 to TRBJ2-7, with 7 bases fitting TRBD1. Germline CDR1 MDHEN, CDR2 SYDVKM. Germline trimming cut 4 bases from V and 0 bases from J; bases unmatched to any gene: 0. The length of the CDR3 is 13 residues. CDR3 nucleotide sequence: TGTGCCAGCAGTTACAGGGGCTCCTACGAGCAGTACGTC. Translating gives CASSYRGSYEQYV.

This sequence joins TRBV23-1 and TRBJ2-6; 8 nucleotides match TRBD1. TRBV23-1 is an ORF, and what it does is uncertain. V was pared by 6 bases and J by 0 bases, with 10 bases of the junction left unmatched. The CDR3 consists of 18 residues. The chain's CDR3 is CASSLRTGIYSGANVLTF. The CDR3 DNA follows: TGCGCCAGCAGCCTCAGGACAGGGATCTACTCTGGGGCCAACGTCCTGACTTTC.

The V and J genes are TRBV28 and TRBJ2-7; TRBD2 aligns across 9 bases. Germline assignment: CDR1 MDHEN and CDR2 SYDVKM. The CDR3 is made up of 15 amino acids. V lost 2 bases and J lost 4; bases outside the gene matches: 6. CDR3 in amino acids: CASSLASGEAYEQYF. The CDR3 DNA is TGTGCCAGCAGTTTAGCTAGCGGGGAAGCGTACGAGCAGTACTTC.

The chain employs TRBV7-3 and TRBJ2-2; D possibly corresponds to TRBD1 (5 bases). CDR1 is SGHTA, CDR2 FQGTGA, per germline. CDR3 size: 14 residues. Trimming shortened V by 1 base and J by 3 bases, and 6 bases separated the two germline ends. CDR3 amino acids: CASSLKGDTGELFF. The CDR3 nucleotides read TGTGCCAGCAGCTTAAAAGGGGACACCGGGGAGCTGTTTTTT.

This clone came up a few times. The V and J genes are TRBV28 and TRBJ2-3, with 11 bases that match TRBD2. CDR1 is MDHEN and CDR2 is SYDVKM in the germline V gene. The V and J ends lost 9 bases and 0 bases, in that order; junction bases with no gene match: 14. The CDR3 sequence is 18 residues long. The CDR3 nucleotides are TGTGCCAGTTCTAAGGTAGCGGGAGGGGTTCTTAGCACAGATACGCAGTATTTT. This gives the protein CASSKVAGGVLSTDTQYF.

This chain joins TRBV29-1 and TRBJ1-4, with TRBD1 as a possible D gene (5 bases). The CDR3 loop spans 13 amino acids. Germline V CDR1 and CDR2: SQVTM, ANQGSEA. Deletions cut 7 bases from V and 8 bases from J, with 17 bases between. Here the CDR3 reads CSAGGRTGEKLFF. CDR3 in DNA: TGCAGCGCCGGGGGTCGGACGGGAGAAAAACTGTTTTTT.

This chain uses TRBV27 with TRBJ1-5; no definite D call. Trimming left V 5 bases short and J 5 bases short, with 10 bases between. The CDR3 runs to 13 residues. The germline V gene has CDR1 MNHEY and CDR2 SMNVEV (reference sequence). The CDR3 DNA reads as TGTGCCAGCAGTCCCGGGTTCGATCAGCCCCAGCATTTT. Protein: CASSPGFDQPQHF.

This chain connects TRBV2 to TRBJ1-5; D might be TRBD1 (6 bases). Trimming left V 6 bases short and J 3 bases short, with 15 bases between. The CDR3 contains 15 residues. From germline, CDR1 is SNHLY and CDR2 FYNNEI. CDR3 DNA: TGTGCCAGCAGGTGGGACGCAGGGGTCAATCAGCCCCAGCATTTT. It codes for CASRWDAGVNQPQHF.

DNA of the CDR3: TGTGCCAGCAGTTACTCGAGACGGAGCTCCTACAATGAGCAGTTCTTC. Its protein is CASSYSRRSSYNEQFF. The chain uses TRBV6-6 and TRBJ2-1; D not resolved. The CDR3 spans 16 residues. Trimming shortened V by 0 bases and J by 0 bases, and 9 bases separated the two germline ends. The V gene's germline CDR1 is MNHNY and CDR2 SVGAGI (reference sequence).

The table lists this clone with a count of one. J is TRBJ2-5 and V is TRBV7-2, with 8 bases fitting TRBD2. The CDR3 contains 15 residues. Per germline, CDR1 SGHTA and CDR2 FQGNSA. The trim removed 5 bases at V and 4 bases at J, leaving 9 bases unmatched. The CDR3 DNA follows: TGTGCCAGCAGCCGGAGAAGCGGGAGCGGAGAGACCCAGTACTTC. Translation: CASSRRSGSGETQYF.

The chain couples TRBV19 to TRBJ2-1, with 7 nucleotides matching TRBD2. CDR3 size: 15 residues. V shed 7 bases, J shed 1 base, and the junction held 7 bases outside the gene matches. CDR1 and CDR2 from the germline V gene are LNHDA and SQIVND (reference sequence). The CDR3 coding sequence is TGTGCCAGTACCATGGGGGGGTCTTCCTACAATGAGCAGTTCTTC. The encoded protein is CASTMGGSSYNEQFF.

The gene calls are TRBV5-4 and TRBJ2-7; D may be TRBD2 (5 bases). Germline V gives CDR1 SGHNT, CDR2 YYREEE (reference sequence). Trimming removed 5 bases from V and 4 bases from J, with 16 bases in between. This CDR3 has 14 residues. CDR3 in amino acids: CASRGPKDLYEQYV. The CDR3 DNA reads as TGTGCCAGCAGAGGGCCAAAGGACTTGTACGAGCAGTACGTC.

The V gene is TRBV20-1, the J gene TRBJ1-1; D is possibly TRBD1 (5 bases). Trimming cost V 6 bases and J 4 bases, with 15 bases left between them. Germline CDR1 and CDR2: DFQATT and SNEGSKA (reference sequence). The CDR3 contains 13 residues. The CDR3 DNA reads as TGCAGTGCCAGTAAGACAAGGGGCACTGAAGCTTTCTTT. Translation gives CSASKTRGTEAFF.

J is TRBJ2-2 and V is TRBV9, with 10 bases matching TRBD2. The ends lost 4 bases at V and 5 bases at J; junction bases unmatched: 11. This CDR3 is built from 17 residues. Germline values: CDR1 SGDLS, CDR2 YYNGEE. The CDR3 loop reads CASSSQSGGGFTGELFF. The CDR3 bases are TGTGCCAGCAGCTCCCAGAGCGGGGGGGGCTTTACCGGGGAGCTGTTTTTT.

The chain has TRBV2 and TRBJ2-7, with D unclear. This CDR3 comprises 13 residues. Per the germline V gene, CDR1 is SNHLY and CDR2 is FYNNEI. Trimming cost V 4 bases and J 6 bases, with 13 bases left between them. The CDR3 DNA sequence: TGTGCCAGCAGTGGCCTCTTTACGAGCGAGCAGTACGTC. Amino acids: CASSGLFTSEQYV.

The V and J genes are TRBV7-2 and TRBJ1-2; the D gene is possibly TRBD1 (5 bases). The CDR3 runs 16 residues. The germline V gene has CDR1 SGHTA and CDR2 FQGNSA. V lost 0 bases to trimming and J lost 3 bases, with 14 bases between them. CDR3: CASSLATQASYYGYTF. The CDR3 nucleotides read TGTGCCAGCAGCTTAGCAACACAGGCCTCCTACTATGGCTACACCTTC. Complete variable domain (other parts from reference TRBV7-2 and TRBJ1-2): GAGVSQSPSNKVTEKGKDVELRCDPISGHTALYWYRQSLGQGLEFLIYFQGNSAPDKSGLPSDRFSAERTGGSVSTLTIQRTQQEDSAVYLCASSLATQASYYGYTFGSGTRLTVV.

The chain links TRBV6-5 to TRBJ1-1, with a weak D call TRBD1 (6 bases). V lost 5 bases and J lost 6, with 19 bases in between. The CDR3 runs 15 residues. In germline, CDR1 is MNHEY, CDR2 SVGAGI. The chain's CDR3 is CASSQQASWTAEAFF. Written as DNA, the CDR3 is TGTGCCAGCAGTCAACAGGCCTCATGGACAGCTGAAGCTTTCTTT.

The genes are TRBV27 and TRBJ2-5, with 9 bases lining up with TRBD1. This CDR3 comprises 15 residues. Germline CDR1 and CDR2: MNHEY and SMNVEV (reference sequence). The J segment lost 6 bases and the V segment lost 5 bases, leaving 10 bases of the junction unmatched. In DNA, the CDR3 is TGTGCCAGCAGTCCCCAAGGACAGGGGCCGCAGACCCAGTACTTC. It translates to CASSPQGQGPQTQYF.

This chain links TRBV18 with TRBJ2-3; D gene ambiguous. The CDR3 totals 16 residues. V gave up 6 bases and J gave up 0 bases, with 16 bases separating them. Looked up from germline, CDR1 is KGHSH and CDR2 is LQKENI. CDR3 residues: CASSQGPGGSTDTQYF. CDR3 sequence (DNA): TGTGCCAGCTCCCAAGGCCCTGGCGGTAGCACAGATACGCAGTATTTT.

The chain is built from TRBV3-1 (or the pseudogene TRBV3-2) and TRBJ2-5; tentatively, D is TRBD2 (5 bases). Per germline, CDR1 LGHDT and CDR2 YNNKEL (reference sequence). Trimming shortened V by 1 base and J by 1 base, and 7 bases separated the two germline ends. This CDR3 is built from 14 residues. The CDR3, as DNA: TGTGCCAGCAGCCAAGTCGGGATCCAAGAGACCCAGTACTTC. Translation gives CASSQVGIQETQYF.

The CDR3 sequence: CASSQFGTSGEQYF. The CDR3 DNA follows: TGCGCCAGCAGCCAATTTGGGACTAGCGGCGAGCAGTACTTC. The rearrangement uses TRBV4-3 and TRBJ2-7, with TRBD2 identical over 11 bases. The CDR3 is 14 amino acids. The V segment lost 2 bases and the J segment 6 bases; nucleotides outside the gene matches: 3. Germline values: CDR1 LGHNA, CDR2 YSLEER.

This clone showed up just a few times. The chain is built from TRBV6-5 and TRBJ2-1; the match to TRBD2 covers 11 bases. After removal of 5 bases from V and 2 bases from J, the junction contained 2 bases not matched to a gene. Germline V lookup: CDR1 MNHEY, CDR2 SVGAGI. The CDR3 totals 15 residues. CDR3 bases: TGTGCCAGCAGTCGACTAGCGGGGCCCTACAATGAGCAGTTCTTC. This encodes CASSRLAGPYNEQFF.

The gene calls are TRBV6-1 and TRBJ1-5, with TRBD1 matching over 7 bases. V dropped 1 base and J dropped 11; count of bases not matched to a gene: 8. There are 14 residues in the CDR3. CDR1 is MNHNS and CDR2 is SASEGT in the germline V gene. The CDR3 here is CASSEDPLQGSQHF. DNA of the CDR3: TGTGCCAGCAGTGAAGACCCACTACAGGGGTCCCAGCATTTT.

This rearrangement joins TRBV5-1 to TRBJ2-5; 8 bases agree with TRBD1. The CDR3 sequence is 14 residues long. Germline V gene data show CDR1 as SGHRS and CDR2 as YFSETQ. Trimming cost V 4 bases and J 2 bases; bases outside gene matches: 4. The CDR3 sequence: CASSLGQAQETQYF. CDR3 in DNA: TGCGCCAGCAGCCTGGGACAGGCACAAGAGACCCAGTACTTC.

The chain couples TRBV2 to TRBJ2-7; the D gene is possibly TRBD2 (5 bases). The CDR3 extends over 11 amino acids. The V end was cut by 5 bases, the J end by 3 bases, with 5 bases between. Germline-derived CDR1 and CDR2 are SNHLY and FYNNEI. In nucleotides, the CDR3 is TGTGCCAGCAGTCGGGGCTACGAGCAGTACTTC. It specifies CASSRGYEQYF.

J is TRBJ2-2 and V is TRBV4-1, with TRBD2 matching over 7 bases. J gave up 0 bases and V 6 bases, and 4 bases lay outside the gene matches. The germline V gene encodes CDR1 MGHRA and CDR2 YSYEKL. The CDR3 runs 15 residues. The CDR3 DNA follows: TGCGCCAGCAGAGAAAGCGGGGCGAACACCGGGGAGCTGTTTTTT. This translates into CASRESGANTGELFF.

The chain uses TRBV2 and TRBJ1-2; 7 nucleotides match TRBD1. CDR1 is SNHLY, CDR2 FYNNEI, per germline. V shed 7 bases, J shed 5 bases, and the junction held 4 bases outside the gene matches. The CDR3 extends over 12 amino acids. This CDR3 is CASKGTVYGYTF. CDR3 bases: TGTGCCAGCAAGGGGACAGTTTATGGCTACACCTTC.

To note about this clone: The same CDR3 can be traced to other DNA sequences in this sample. V and J are TRBV2 and TRBJ2-7; D remains unclear. The CDR3 extends over 10 amino acids. V lost 4 bases and J lost 6, with 4 bases in between. Looked up from germline, CDR1 is SNHLY and CDR2 is FYNNEI. CDR3 coding DNA: TGTGCCAGCAGTGTATCCGAGCAGTACTTC. This sequence encodes CASSVSEQYF.

V usage is TRBV5-1 and J usage is TRBJ1-5; D ambiguous. Germline-derived CDR1 and CDR2 are SGHRS and YFSETQ. There are 16 residues in the CDR3. Deletions cut 4 bases from V and 2 bases from J, with 16 bases between. The CDR3 reads CASSPRSEEGNQPQHF. The CDR3 DNA follows: TGCGCCAGCAGCCCCCGTAGCGAGGAAGGCAATCAGCCCCAGCATTTT. Full variable domain (rest looked up from reference TRBV5-1 and TRBJ1-5): KAGVTQTPRYLIKTRGQQVTLSCSPISGHRSVSWYQQTPGQGLQFLFEYFSETQRNKGNFPGRFSGRQFSNSRSEMNVSTLELGDSALYLCASSPRSEEGNQPQHFGDGTRLSIL.

The V gene is TRBV28, the J gene TRBJ2-3; 8 positions match TRBD2. The J segment lost 2 bases and the V segment lost 2 bases, leaving 6 bases of the junction unmatched. CDR3 size: 16 residues. Germline values: CDR1 MDHEN, CDR2 SYDVKM. The CDR3 loop is CASSLVGTRYTDTQYF. CDR3 nucleotide sequence: TGTGCCAGCAGTTTAGTTGGGACTAGGTACACAGATACGCAGTATTTT.

V gene TRBV6-5 combines with J gene TRBJ1-3; possible D gene TRBD1, 5 bases. The CDR3 has 15 residues. Germline CDR1 MNHEY, CDR2 SVGAGI. V was clipped by 6 bases and J by 0 bases, with 12 bases between them. The CDR3 here is CASRRSRDSGNTIYF. The CDR3 DNA reads TGTGCCAGCAGGAGGAGCAGGGACTCTGGAAACACCATATATTTT.